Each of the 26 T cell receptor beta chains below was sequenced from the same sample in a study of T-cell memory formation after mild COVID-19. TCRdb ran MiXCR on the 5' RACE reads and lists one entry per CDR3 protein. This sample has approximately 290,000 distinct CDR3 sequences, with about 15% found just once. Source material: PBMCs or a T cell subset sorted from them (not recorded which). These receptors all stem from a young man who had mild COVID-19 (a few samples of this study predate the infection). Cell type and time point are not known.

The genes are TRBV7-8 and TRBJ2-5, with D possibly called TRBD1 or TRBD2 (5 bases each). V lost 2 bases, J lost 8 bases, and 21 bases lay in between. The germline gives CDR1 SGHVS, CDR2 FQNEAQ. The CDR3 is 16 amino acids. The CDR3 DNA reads TGTGCCAGCAGCTTACATCGGGGCAGACGGGGAGATACCCAGTACTTC. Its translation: CASSLHRGRRGDTQYF.

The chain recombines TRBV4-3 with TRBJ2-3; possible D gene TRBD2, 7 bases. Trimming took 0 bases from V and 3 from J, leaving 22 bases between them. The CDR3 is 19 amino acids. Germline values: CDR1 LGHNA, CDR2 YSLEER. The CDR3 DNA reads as TGCGCCAGCAGCCAAGATTGGGGTAGGGGGGGCGCCGGGACAGATACGCAGTATTTT. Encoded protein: CASSQDWGRGGAGTDTQYF.

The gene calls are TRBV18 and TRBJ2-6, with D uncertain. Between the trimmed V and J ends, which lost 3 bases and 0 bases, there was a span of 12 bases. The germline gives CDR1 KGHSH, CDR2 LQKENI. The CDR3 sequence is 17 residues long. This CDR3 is CASSPPNSGSGANVLTF. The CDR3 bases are TGTGCCAGCTCACCTCCTAATAGTGGCTCTGGGGCCAACGTCCTGACTTTC.

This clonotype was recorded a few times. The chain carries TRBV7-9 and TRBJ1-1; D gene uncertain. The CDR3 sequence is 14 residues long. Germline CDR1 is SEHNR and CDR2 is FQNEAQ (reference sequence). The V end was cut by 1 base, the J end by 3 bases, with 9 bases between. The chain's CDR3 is CASSLGPLDTEAFF. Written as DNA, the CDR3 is TGTGCCAGCAGCTTAGGGCCCCTGGACACTGAAGCTTTCTTT.

The CDR3 loop is CSVRQGHQPQHF. CDR3 DNA: TGCAGCGTTCGACAGGGTCATCAGCCCCAGCATTTT. This chain joins TRBV29-1 and TRBJ1-5; 7 bases align to TRBD1. V was clipped by 5 bases and J by 5 bases; unmatched bases: 3. The CDR3 is made up of 12 amino acids. Germline V gene sequence: CDR1 SQVTM, CDR2 ANQGSEA. Full variable domain (remainder filled in from reference TRBV29-1 and TRBJ1-5): SAVISQKPSRDICQRGTSLTIQCQVDSQVTMMFWYRQQPGQSLTLIATANQGSEATYESGFVIDKFPISRPNLTFSTLTVSNMSPEDSSIYLCSVRQGHQPQHFGDGTRLSIL.

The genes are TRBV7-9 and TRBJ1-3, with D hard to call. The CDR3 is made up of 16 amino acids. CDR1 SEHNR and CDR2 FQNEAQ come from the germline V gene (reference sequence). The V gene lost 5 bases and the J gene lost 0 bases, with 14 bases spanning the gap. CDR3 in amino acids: CASSPPTLISGNTIYF. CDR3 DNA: TGTGCCAGCAGCCCCCCGACCCTAATCTCTGGAAACACCATATATTTT.

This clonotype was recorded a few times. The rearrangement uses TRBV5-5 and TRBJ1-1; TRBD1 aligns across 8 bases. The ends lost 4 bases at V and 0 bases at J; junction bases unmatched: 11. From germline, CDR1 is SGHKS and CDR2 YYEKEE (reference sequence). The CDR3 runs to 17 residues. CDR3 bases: TGTGCCAGCAGCCCCGATGGACAGGGAAGCATGAACACTGAAGCTTTCTTT. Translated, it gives CASSPDGQGSMNTEAFF. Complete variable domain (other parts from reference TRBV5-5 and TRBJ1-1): DAGVTQSPTHLIKTRGQQVTLRCSPISGHKSVSWYQQVLGQGPQFIFQYYEKEERGRGNFPDRFSARQFPNYSSELNVNALLLGDSALYLCASSPDGQGSMNTEAFFGQGTRLTVV.

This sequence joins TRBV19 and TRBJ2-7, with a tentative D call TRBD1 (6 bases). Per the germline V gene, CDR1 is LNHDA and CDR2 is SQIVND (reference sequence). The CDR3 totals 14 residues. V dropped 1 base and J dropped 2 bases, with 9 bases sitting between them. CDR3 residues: CASSIGRGPYEQYF. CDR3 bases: TGTGCCAGTAGTATAGGCAGGGGTCCCTACGAGCAGTACTTC.

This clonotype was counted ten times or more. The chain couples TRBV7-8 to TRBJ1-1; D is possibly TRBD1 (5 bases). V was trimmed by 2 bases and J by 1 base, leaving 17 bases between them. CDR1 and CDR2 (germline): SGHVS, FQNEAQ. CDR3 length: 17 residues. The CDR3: CASSLRLGQWRNTEAFF. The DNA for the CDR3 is TGTGCCAGCAGCTTAAGACTGGGGCAGTGGAGGAACACTGAAGCTTTCTTT. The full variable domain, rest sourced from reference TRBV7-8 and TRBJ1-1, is GAGVSQSPRYKVAKRGQDVALRCDPISGHVSLFWYQQALGQGPEFLTYFQNEAQLDKSGLPSDRFFAERPEGSVSTLKIQRTQQEDSAVYLCASSLRLGQWRNTEAFFGQGTRLTVV.

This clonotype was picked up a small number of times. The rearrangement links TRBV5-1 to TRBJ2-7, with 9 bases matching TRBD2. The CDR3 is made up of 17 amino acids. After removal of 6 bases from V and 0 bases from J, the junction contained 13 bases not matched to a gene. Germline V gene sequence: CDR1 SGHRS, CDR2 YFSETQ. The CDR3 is CASTGGSLAGLSYEQYF. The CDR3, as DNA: TGCGCCAGCACCGGCGGGTCACTAGCGGGCCTCTCCTACGAGCAGTACTTC.

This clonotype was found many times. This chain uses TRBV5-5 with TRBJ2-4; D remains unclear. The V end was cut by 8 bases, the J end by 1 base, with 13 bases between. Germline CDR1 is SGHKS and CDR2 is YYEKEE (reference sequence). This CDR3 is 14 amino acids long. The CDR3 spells CARKRGSAKNIQYF. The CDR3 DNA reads TGTGCCAGAAAGCGAGGTTCGGCCAAAAACATTCAGTACTTC.

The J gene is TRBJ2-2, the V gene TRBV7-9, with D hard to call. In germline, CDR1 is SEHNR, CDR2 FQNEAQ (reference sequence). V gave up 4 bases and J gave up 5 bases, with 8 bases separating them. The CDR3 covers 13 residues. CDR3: CASSYRVTGELFF. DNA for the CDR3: TGTGCCAGCAGCTACCGGGTGACCGGGGAGCTGTTTTTT.

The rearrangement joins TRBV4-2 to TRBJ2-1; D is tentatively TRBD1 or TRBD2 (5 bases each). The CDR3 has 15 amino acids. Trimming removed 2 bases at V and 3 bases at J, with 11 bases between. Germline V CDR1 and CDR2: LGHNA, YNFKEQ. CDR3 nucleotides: TGTGCCAGCAGCCAAAACGGGACCGACTACAATGAGCAGTTCTTC. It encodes CASSQNGTDYNEQFF.

CDR3 bases: TGCGCCAGCAGCCGCACAGCGCAGGGGTCGGGTACCGGGGAGCTGTTTTTT. Its protein product is CASSRTAQGSGTGELFF. The chain joins TRBV4-1 to TRBJ2-2; weak D call: TRBD1 (6 bases). Deletions cut 4 bases from V and 5 bases from J, with 20 bases between. Germline V gene sequence: CDR1 MGHRA, CDR2 YSYEKL. There are 17 residues in the CDR3.

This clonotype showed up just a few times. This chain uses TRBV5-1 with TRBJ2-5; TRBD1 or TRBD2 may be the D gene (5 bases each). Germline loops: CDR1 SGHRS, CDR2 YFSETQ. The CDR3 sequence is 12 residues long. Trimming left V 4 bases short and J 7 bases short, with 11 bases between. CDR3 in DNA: TGCGCCAGCAGCGAGGGCACAGGGACCCAGTACTTC. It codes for CASSEGTGTQYF.

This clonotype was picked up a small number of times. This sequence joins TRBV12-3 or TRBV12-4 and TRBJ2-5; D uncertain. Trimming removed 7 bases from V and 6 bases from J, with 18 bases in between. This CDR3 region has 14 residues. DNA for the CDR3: TGTGCCAGCACCCTTGGATCGGGCTTAAAGACCCAGTACTTC. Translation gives CASTLGSGLKTQYF.

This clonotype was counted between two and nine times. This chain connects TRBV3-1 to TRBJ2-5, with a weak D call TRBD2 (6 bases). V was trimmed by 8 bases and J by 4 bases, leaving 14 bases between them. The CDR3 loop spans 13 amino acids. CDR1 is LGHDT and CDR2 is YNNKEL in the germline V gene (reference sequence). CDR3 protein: CASGLRGGETQYF. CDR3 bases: TGTGCCAGCGGCCTGCGGGGTGGAGAGACCCAGTACTTC.

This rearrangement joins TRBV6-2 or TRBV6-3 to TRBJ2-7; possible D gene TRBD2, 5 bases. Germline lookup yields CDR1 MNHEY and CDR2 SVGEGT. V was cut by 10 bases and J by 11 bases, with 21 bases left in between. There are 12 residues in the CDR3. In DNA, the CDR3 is TGTGCCACCACCCCCGACCTAGCTACGGAGTACTTC. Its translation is CATTPDLATEYF.

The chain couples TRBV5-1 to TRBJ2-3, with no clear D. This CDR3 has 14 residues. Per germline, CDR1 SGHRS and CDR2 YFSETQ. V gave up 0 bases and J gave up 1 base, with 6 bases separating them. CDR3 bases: TGCGCCAGCAGCTTGGAGGCCCGCACAGATACGCAGTATTTT. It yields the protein CASSLEARTDTQYF.

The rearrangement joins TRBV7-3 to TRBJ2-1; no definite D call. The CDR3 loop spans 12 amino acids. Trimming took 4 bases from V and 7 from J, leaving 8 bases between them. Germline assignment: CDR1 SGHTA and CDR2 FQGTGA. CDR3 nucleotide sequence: TGTGCCAGCAGCTCCTCCCGTAATGAGCAGTTCTTC. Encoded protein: CASSSSRNEQFF.

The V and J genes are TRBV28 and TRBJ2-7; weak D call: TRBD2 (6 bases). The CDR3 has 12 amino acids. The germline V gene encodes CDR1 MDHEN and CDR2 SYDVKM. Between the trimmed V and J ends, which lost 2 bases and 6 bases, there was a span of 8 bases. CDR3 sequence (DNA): TGTGCCAGCAGTTTAAAGGGAGGCGAGCAGTACGTC. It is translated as CASSLKGGEQYV.

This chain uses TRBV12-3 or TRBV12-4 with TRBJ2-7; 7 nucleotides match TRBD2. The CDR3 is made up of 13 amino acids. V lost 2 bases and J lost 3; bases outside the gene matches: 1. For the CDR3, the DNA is TGTGCCAGCAGTTTAAGGGACTACTACGAGCAGTACTTC. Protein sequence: CASSLRDYYEQYF.

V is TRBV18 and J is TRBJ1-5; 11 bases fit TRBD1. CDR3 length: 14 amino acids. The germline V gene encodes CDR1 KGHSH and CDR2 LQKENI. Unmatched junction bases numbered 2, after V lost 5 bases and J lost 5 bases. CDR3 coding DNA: TGTGCCAGCTCAGCGGGACAGGGGGATCAGCCCCAGCATTTT. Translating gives CASSAGQGDQPQHF.

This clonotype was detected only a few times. This chain's CDR3 is CASNPRQGNSPLHF. In DNA form, the CDR3 reads TGTGCCAGCAACCCCCGACAGGGAAATTCACCCCTCCACTTT. The chain is built from TRBV7-2 and TRBJ1-6, with 7 positions matching TRBD1. The germline V gene encodes CDR1 SGHTA and CDR2 FQGNSA. The V gene end was trimmed by 7 bases and the J gene end by 7 bases; junction bases not matched to a gene: 7. The CDR3 runs to 14 residues.

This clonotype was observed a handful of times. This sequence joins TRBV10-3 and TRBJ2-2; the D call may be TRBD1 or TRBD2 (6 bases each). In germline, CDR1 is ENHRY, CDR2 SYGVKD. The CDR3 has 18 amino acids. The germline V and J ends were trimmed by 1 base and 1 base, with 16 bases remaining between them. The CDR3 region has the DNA TGTGCCATCAGTGAGTGGGGGGCGAGGAACGGGAACACCGGGGAGCTGTTTTTT. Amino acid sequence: CAISEWGARNGNTGELFF.

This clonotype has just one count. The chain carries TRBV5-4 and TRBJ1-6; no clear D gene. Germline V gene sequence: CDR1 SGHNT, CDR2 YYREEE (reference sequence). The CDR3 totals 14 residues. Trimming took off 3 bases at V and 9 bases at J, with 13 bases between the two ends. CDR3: CASSSYKGGSPLHF. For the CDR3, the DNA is TGTGCCAGCAGCTCATATAAAGGTGGTTCACCCCTCCACTTT.